This T cell receptor (beta chain) was observed in a study of cytomegalovirus exposure and HLA in healthy donors. Study results and caveats: Judged likely to be a sequencing artifact was a cluster of highly shared sequence variants.

J lost 3 bases, V lost 2 bases, and 1 base had no gene match. CDR1 is MNHEY and CDR2 is SVGAGI in the germline V gene. The CDR3 totals 14 residues. On this clone itself: The antigen is undetermined.

A multiplex PCR was run with 60 Vbeta primers and 13 Jbeta primers. Assay: immunoSEQ multiplex PCR; the TCRdb copy retains only in-frame clones and omits some. Of 120,000 or so clones in the sample, over 65% were seen once. The gene calls are TRBV6-5 and TRBJ1-1; 9 nucleotides match TRBD1. The sequenced sample was PBMCs. This TCR derives from a man aged 30-40 years in good health and CMV-seronegative. The CDR3 loop reads CASSYGTGYTEAFF. The CDR3 DNA sequence: TGTGCCAGCAGTTACGGGACAGGGTACACTGAAGCTTTCTTT.